This is a list of T cell receptor beta chains from one sample in a study of CXCR3-negative and CXCR3-positive naive CD8 T cells. After re-calling the 5' RACE reads, TCRdb lists one entry per CDR3 protein, DNA absent. There are over 55,000 distinct CDR3 sequences in the sample, with 0.5% to 0.6% held by the top ten. The sample comprised naive CXCR3+ CD8+ T cells from blood. Receptors were obtained from a human donor in good health. Some clones in this sample may be carry-over from other donors' samples. The CDR3 runs from the conserved cysteine through the conserved F or W. Clone size is shown for a subset of rows, as once, few, many or a class of expanded clone.

TRBV28	-	TRBJ1-2	CASSLLQEVGGYTF
TRBV4-2	-	TRBJ2-1	CASSQAGGGAYNEQFF
TRBV13	-	TRBJ2-1	CASSLRSTPYNEQFF
TRBV29-1	-	TRBJ2-1	CSIPGLAGGLGEQFF
TRBV2	-	TRBJ2-7	CASIGTHRAASYEQYF
TRBV20-1	-	TRBJ2-1	CSARVRPGLEGNEQFF
TRBV6-5	-	TRBJ2-1	CASSWADTSYNEQFF
TRBV5-6	-	TRBJ2-3	CASSLLAGGLTDTQYF
TRBV29-1	-	TRBJ1-2	CSATGAGDYGYTF
TRBV29-1	medium-sized	TRBJ2-1	CSVGGYNEQFF
TRBV5-1	-	TRBJ1-2	CASSSGTGDGYTF
TRBV29-1	-	TRBJ2-7	CSVVMGVYSYEEYF
TRBV7-2	-	TRBJ2-7	CASSSLSGGYSYEQYF
TRBV16	-	TRBJ1-3	CASSHASFGNTIYF
TRBV9	-	TRBJ2-7	CASSAGGAGSYEQYF
TRBV7-6	-	TRBJ1-5	CASSLNDANNQPQHF
TRBV5-4	-	TRBJ1-2	CASSLRGDANYGYTF
TRBV7-6	-	TRBJ2-5	CASSPSGNVETQYF
TRBV6-5	-	TRBJ2-1	CASSHTTGWAGGEQFF
TRBV29-1	-	TRBJ2-7	CSVRGLLSSYEQYF
TRBV29-1	-	TRBJ2-7	CSVMENPYEQYF
TRBV20-1	-	TRBJ2-3	CSARLGLDASADTQYF
TRBV20-1	-	TRBJ2-2	CSARDLVKGDTGELFF
TRBV5-1	-	TRBJ2-7	CATTENAGEQYF
TRBV4-1	-	TRBJ1-2	CASSQVADTNYGYTF
TRBV11-2	-	TRBJ2-1	CASSLYGRDEQFF
TRBV3-2	-	TRBJ2-5	CASSQIRREGQETQYF
TRBV4-3	-	TRBJ1-1	CASSQDRGGGTEAFF
TRBV12-3/TRBV12-4	-	TRBJ1-3	CASTLSGHTIYF
TRBV29-1	-	TRBJ2-1	CSGQGSGTGVTHNEQFF
TRBV19	-	TRBJ1-6	CASKEGSYNSPLHF
TRBV6-5	-	TRBJ2-7	CASSYTTGYEQYF
TRBV19	-	TRBJ2-2	CASSILGNTGELFF
TRBV14	-	TRBJ2-7	CASSLVEYEQYF
TRBV4-2	-	TRBJ1-5	CASSEGGGSNQPQHF
TRBV27	-	TRBJ2-5	CASSPGAGRETQYF
TRBV7-9	-	TRBJ2-1	CASSFPLPTNEQFF
TRBV7-8	-	TRBJ1-2	CASGQGALGGYTF
TRBV7-9	-	TRBJ2-7	CASSLEGVSYEQYF
TRBV7-9	-	TRBJ2-1	CASSSPRESGNYNEQFF
TRBV19	-	TRBJ2-7	CASSYRDNPYEQYF
TRBV7-9	-	TRBJ2-7	CASSERTGGILGEQYF
TRBV7-6	-	TRBJ2-7	CASSREETYEQYF
TRBV7-3	-	TRBJ2-2	CASSPGGGQGSTGELFF